This T cell receptor (beta chain) was found in a study of CD8 T cells in Susac syndrome. Germline-derived CDR1 and CDR2 are MNHEY and SVGAGI. CDR3 length equals 21 residues. The ends lost 0 bases at V and 1 base at J; junction bases unmatched: 14. RNA in amounts of roughly 0.5 to 1 ug was reverse transcribed with random hexamers. It was immunoSEQ multiplex PCR that amplified TCR beta CDR3 across 54 Vbeta and 13 Jbeta. MiXCR, applied by TCRdb to the immunoSEQ multiplex PCR reads, yields one record per CDR3 protein. Here the sample spans 330,000 or so distinct CDR3 sequences, about 82% being singletons.

The genes are TRBV6-5 and TRBJ2-6; 8 positions agree with TRBD1. The source is a human donor with multiple sclerosis. The sequenced material came from CD8+ T cells from PBMCs. The CDR3 DNA reads TGTGCCAGCAGTTACTCGCTTTTACGGGACAGGATGGATTCTGGGGCCAACGTCCTGACTTTC. This translates into CASSYSLLRDRMDSGANVLTF.